The source of this TCR beta chain is a study of cytomegalovirus exposure and HLA in healthy donors. 13 Jbeta primers and 60 Vbeta primers were used for the PCR. TCRdb's copy holds only in-frame clones and misses some; the assay was immunoSEQ multiplex PCR. The table lists roughly 120,000 clones. Per the germline V gene, CDR1 is KGHSY and CDR2 is FQNENV. J gave up 4 bases and V 5 bases, and 9 bases lay outside the gene matches. The CDR3 runs 16 residues. This clonotype was sampled from a man aged 25 to 40 in good health and CMV-seronegative. The chain recombines TRBV16 with TRBJ2-2; 8 bases fit TRBD1. Material for sequencing was PBMCs. The DNA of the CDR3 is TGTGCCAGCAGCACCCAGGGGGCAGGGACCACCGGGGAGCTGTTTTTT. Protein: CASSTQGAGTTGELFF.